This TCR beta chain comes out of a study of shared clonotypes between healthy human individuals. The assay was immunoSEQ multiplex PCR, and TCRdb's table has in-frame clones only and misses some. The sample includes some 2.3 million clones, just over 90% seen only once; the top ten take 0.35% to 0.45%. This CDR3 has 17 residues. The V and J ends lost 3 bases and 0 bases, in that order; junction bases with no gene match: 8. Germline V lookup: CDR1 MDHEN, CDR2 SYDVKM. This TCR came from a man between 18 and 35 years old in good health. Some clones in this sample may be carry-over from other donors' samples. The rearrangement links TRBV28 to TRBJ1-3; 7 nucleotides line up with TRBD1. Sequencing used naive CD4+ T cells from PBMCs. Described subset: CD45RA+ positively selected. CDR3: CASSLGRTGGSGNTIYF. CDR3 DNA: TGTGCCAGCAGTTTGGGGAGGACAGGCGGCTCTGGAAACACCATATATTTT.